This TCR beta chain was profiled in a study of blood T cell repertoires in COVID-19. Study background: In each case, the material was cDNA or gDNA derived from T cells, B-cell-depleted T cells, or PBMCs.

Data came from immunoSEQ multiplex PCR; TCRdb stores just in-frame clones and leaves some out. Here the sample spans around 160,000 clones, 70% to 90% being singletons. The TCR sequence derives from a man in his 60s with acute or convalescent COVID-19. Sequencing was done on a sample of peripheral blood.

In nucleotides, the CDR3 is TGTGCCAGCAGCCAAGAAGTTCATAGTGCAGGGGGAAACACTGAAGCTTTCTTT. This encodes CASSQEVHSAGGNTEAFF. V usage is TRBV4-2 and J usage is TRBJ1-1; 7 nucleotides match TRBD1. There are 18 residues in the CDR3. Germline V gives CDR1 LGHNA, CDR2 YNFKEQ. After removal of 0 bases from V and 2 bases from J, the junction contained 12 bases not matched to a gene.